The 25 T cell receptor beta chains below all came from one sample that was sequenced in a study of blood T cell repertoires in COVID-19. Using immunoSEQ multiplex PCR, the repertoire was profiled, and TCRdb retains in-frame clones only, with some absent. Counted here are around 250,000 clones, 85% to 90% occurring once; the ten biggest clones make up less than 8%. Sequenced material: peripheral blood. The source of these receptors is a man aged 55 to 70 with acute or convalescent COVID-19.

This rearrangement joins TRBV11-2 to TRBJ1-2, with D perhaps TRBD1 (5 bases). Germline CDR1 SGHAT, CDR2 FQNNGV. The V and J ends lost 0 bases and 4 bases respectively, with 9 bases between them. This CDR3 contains 14 residues. The DNA for the CDR3 is TGTGCCAGCAGCTTAGAGACAGTCCTCTATGGCTACACCTTC. This sequence encodes CASSLETVLYGYTF.

This chain uses TRBV5-1 with TRBJ2-3; 8 positions match TRBD2. Germline V gene sequence: CDR1 SGHRS, CDR2 YFSETQ. This CDR3 has 15 residues. The V gene end was trimmed by 2 bases and the J gene end by 1 base; junction bases not matched to a gene: 3. CDR3 coding DNA: TGCGCCAGCAGCTTCCAGACTAGCGGCACAGATACGCAGTATTTT. It codes for CASSFQTSGTDTQYF.

This rearrangement joins TRBV12-3 or TRBV12-4 to TRBJ2-5; TRBD2 is a possible D gene (5 bases). CDR3 length: 13 amino acids. Trimming pared 3 bases from V and 3 bases from J, leaving 8 bases between. The CDR3 region has the DNA TGTGCCAGCAGTTTCGGGATAGAAGAGACCCAGTACTTC. Translation: CASSFGIEETQYF.

In its sample, this clone was seen once. The chain combines TRBV28 with TRBJ2-1; 8 bases line up with TRBD2. Per germline, CDR1 MDHEN and CDR2 SYDVKM. Unmatched junction bases numbered 5, after V lost 8 bases and J lost 5 bases. The CDR3 spans 13 residues. The CDR3 DNA is TGTGCCAGCGGACTAGCCCAGGACAATGAGCAGTTCTTC. This encodes CASGLAQDNEQFF.

This chain connects TRBV24-1 to TRBJ1-2, with D possibly TRBD1 on 6 matching bases. This CDR3 comprises 22 residues. CDR1 and CDR2 (germline): KGHDR, SFDVKD. The V gene lost 1 base and the J gene lost 9 bases, with 38 bases spanning the gap. The DNA for the CDR3 is TGTGCCACCAGTGATTTTATACAGGGTAGAGGCGGTCCTATGGATTACCATGAACGCTACACCTTC. This translates into CATSDFIQGRGGPMDYHERYTF.

This clone was seen a handful of times. The rearrangement joins TRBV12-5 to TRBJ1-2, with D possibly matching TRBD1 (5 bases). Germline CDR1 LGHNT, CDR2 FRNRAP. The V and J ends lost 1 base and 5 bases respectively, with 11 bases between them. The CDR3 runs 14 residues. CDR3: CASGLATGFYGYTF. For the CDR3, the DNA is TGTGCTAGTGGTTTGGCCACAGGTTTTTATGGCTACACCTTC.

The chain employs TRBV3-1 (or the pseudogene TRBV3-2) and TRBJ1-1; TRBD1 is a possible D gene (5 bases). Germline V gene data show CDR1 as LGHDT and CDR2 as YNNKEL (reference sequence). V lost 4 bases and J 7 bases, leaving 10 bases between the germline ends. The length of the CDR3 is 12 residues. CDR3 loop: CASSPLDSEAFF. The CDR3, as DNA: TGTGCCAGCAGCCCCTTAGACAGTGAAGCTTTCTTT.

This clone was counted at least ten times. The rearrangement uses TRBV5-1 and TRBJ2-6; D is unresolved. Germline V gene sequence: CDR1 SGHRS, CDR2 YFSETQ. The CDR3 is 15 residues long. V was cut by 4 bases and J by 0 bases, with 8 bases left in between. CDR3: CASSVRYSGANVLTF. In DNA form, the CDR3 reads TGCGCCAGCAGCGTTAGATACTCTGGGGCCAACGTCCTGACTTTC.

V usage is TRBV30 and J usage is TRBJ2-2; possible D gene TRBD1, 6 bases. V lost 1 base to trimming and J lost 2 bases, with 11 bases between them. The CDR3 has 15 amino acids. Germline V gene data show CDR1 as GTSNPN and CDR2 as SVGIG (reference sequence). As DNA, the CDR3 is TGTGCCTGGAGTGAACAGGGATCCAACACCGGGGAGCTGTTTTTT. Translated, it gives CAWSEQGSNTGELFF.

This clone was seen just once. J is TRBJ1-6 and V is TRBV15; 7 nucleotides agree with TRBD1. The CDR3 length is 16 residues. Germline CDR1 and CDR2: LNHNV and YYDKDF (reference sequence). The trim removed 0 bases at V and 6 bases at J, leaving 5 bases unmatched. CDR3 residues: CATSRDRQGVNSPLHF. The CDR3 region has the DNA TGTGCCACCAGCAGAGATCGGCAGGGGGTTAATTCACCCCTCCACTTT.

The chain joins TRBV2 to TRBJ2-1; 11 nucleotides line up with TRBD2. CDR3 length: 16 amino acids. Germline V gene data show CDR1 as SNHLY and CDR2 as FYNNEI. V lost 2 bases, J lost 6 bases, and 6 bases stayed unmatched. CDR3 loop: CASSEILAGGANEQFF. CDR3 bases: TGTGCCAGCAGTGAAATTCTAGCGGGAGGAGCCAATGAGCAGTTCTTC.

The genes are TRBV28 and TRBJ1-5, with D possibly TRBD1 on 5 matching bases. Germline assignment: CDR1 MDHEN and CDR2 SYDVKM. The CDR3 is 14 residues long. The germline V and J ends were trimmed by 5 bases and 8 bases, with 16 bases remaining between them. The CDR3 spells CASSAGTQWEPQHF. The CDR3 region has the DNA TGTGCCAGCAGTGCCGGGACTCAATGGGAGCCCCAGCATTTT.

V gene TRBV9 combines with J gene TRBJ1-6; D remains unclear. Trimming removed 3 bases at V and 0 bases at J, with 7 bases between. Per germline, CDR1 SGDLS and CDR2 YYNGEE. This CDR3 spans 15 amino acids. This CDR3 reads CASSGTSSYNSPLHF. The CDR3 region has the DNA TGTGCCAGCAGCGGCACAAGCTCCTATAATTCACCCCTCCACTTT.

This chain links TRBV5-1 with TRBJ1-3, with 9 bases that match TRBD1. J lost 2 bases, V lost 3 bases, and 3 bases had no gene match. Germline CDR1 SGHRS, CDR2 YFSETQ. The CDR3 sequence is 15 residues long. For the CDR3, the DNA is TGCGCCAGCAGCTCTGGGACAGGGACTGGAAACACCATATATTTT. It is translated as CASSSGTGTGNTIYF.

The chain recombines TRBV13 with TRBJ2-3; 13 bases map to TRBD2. The ends lost 5 bases at V and 5 bases at J; junction bases unmatched: 10. The CDR3 has 17 residues. Looked up from germline, CDR1 is PRHDT and CDR2 is FYEKMQ (reference sequence). The CDR3 region has the DNA TGTGCCAGCAGCCCCCCACGACTAGCGGGAGGAGAAGATACGCAGTATTTT. It codes for CASSPPRLAGGEDTQYF.

This sequence joins TRBV5-1 and TRBJ2-5; 7 nucleotides agree with TRBD2. The CDR3 has 14 residues. With 0 bases clipped from V and 3 bases from J, the junction kept 2 bases outside the gene matches. In germline, CDR1 is SGHRS, CDR2 YFSETQ. The CDR3: CASSLAGREETQYF. In DNA form, the CDR3 reads TGCGCCAGCAGCTTGGCAGGGAGGGAAGAGACCCAGTACTTC.

The chain combines TRBV3-1 (or the pseudogene TRBV3-2) with TRBJ1-5; 8 bases map to TRBD1. The CDR3 loop spans 16 amino acids. Germline CDR1 is LGHDT and CDR2 is YNNKEL (reference sequence). The ends lost 1 base at V and 2 bases at J; junction bases unmatched: 4. The DNA for the CDR3 is TGTGCCAGCAGCCAAGCAGGACAGGGTGGCAATCAGCCCCAGCATTTT. This sequence encodes CASSQAGQGGNQPQHF.

The rearrangement links TRBV5-8 to TRBJ1-5, with D maybe TRBD1 (6 bases). Germline CDR1 reads SGHTS; CDR2 reads YDEGEE. This CDR3 spans 14 amino acids. Trimming took off 0 bases at V and 9 bases at J, with 13 bases between the two ends. The CDR3, as DNA: TGTGCCAGCAGCTTGGCCGGGGGGCCTTGGCCCCAGCATTTT. It yields the protein CASSLAGGPWPQHF. The variable domain in full, completed from reference TRBV5-8 and TRBJ1-5, reads EAGVTQSPTHLIKTRGQQATLRCSPISGHTSVYWYQQALGLGLQFLLWYDEGEERNRGNFPPRFSGRQFPNYSSELNVNALELEDSALYLCASSLAGGPWPQHFGDGTRLSIL.

This chain uses TRBV9 with TRBJ2-1; 7 nucleotides line up with TRBD2. Germline V lookup: CDR1 SGDLS, CDR2 YYNGEE. The CDR3 length is 17 residues. The ends lost 0 bases at V and 3 bases at J; junction bases unmatched: 9. The CDR3 DNA follows: TGTGCCAGCAGCGTAGAAGGGAGGGCCCGTGGCTACAATGAGCAGTTCTTC. Amino acid sequence: CASSVEGRARGYNEQFF.

To note about this clone: A read error may account for a junction end that differs from germline. CDR3 in DNA: TGTGCCAGCAGTTTTCGGCAGGCCGTGCTCTTC. This gives the protein CASSFRQAVLF. The chain has TRBV12-3 or TRBV12-4 and TRBJ2-1; D gene uncertain. The CDR3 consists of 11 residues.

The chain carries TRBV30 and TRBJ1-6; tentatively, D is TRBD1 (5 bases). Between the trimmed V and J ends, which lost 3 bases and 10 bases, there was a span of 13 bases. CDR3 length: 13 residues. In germline, CDR1 is GTSNPN, CDR2 SVGIG (reference sequence). CDR3: CAWRIWGDSPLHF. CDR3 DNA: TGTGCCTGGAGGATCTGGGGGGACTCACCCCTCCACTTT.

V gene TRBV6-5 combines with J gene TRBJ1-5; 7 bases map to TRBD1. From germline, CDR1 is MNHEY and CDR2 SVGAGI. This CDR3 contains 14 residues. V shed 6 bases and J 7 bases; nucleotides not matched to a gene: 9. CDR3 nucleotides: TGTGCCAGCAGCCGCCGACAGGGAGACCAGCCCCAGCATTTT. This encodes CASSRRQGDQPQHF.

V is TRBV10-3 and J is TRBJ2-7; the match to TRBD1 covers 10 bases. The CDR3 contains 14 residues. The germline gives CDR1 ENHRY, CDR2 SYGVKD. Trimming removed 8 bases from V and 7 bases from J; junction bases left unmatched: 11. CDR3 DNA sequence: TGTGCCATCGTCCGGGACAGGGGTGTGGGGGAGCAGTACTTC. Its translation is CAIVRDRGVGEQYF.

This sequence joins TRBV28 and TRBJ2-7, with 12 bases that match TRBD2. This CDR3 region has 19 residues. Germline CDR1 is MDHEN and CDR2 is SYDVKM. After removal of 5 bases from V and 2 bases from J, the junction contained 16 bases not matched to a gene. CDR3 nucleotide sequence: TGTGCCAGCAGTCAGCCTTCTCCGGGACTAGCGGGTTCCGCCTACGAGCAGTACTTC. This encodes CASSQPSPGLAGSAYEQYF.

J is TRBJ1-6 and V is TRBV13; D is possibly TRBD1 (5 bases). Trimming took off 0 bases at V and 7 bases at J, with 13 bases between the two ends. The CDR3 is 16 residues long. CDR1 is PRHDT and CDR2 is FYEKMQ in the germline V gene (reference sequence). DNA for the CDR3: TGTGCCAGCAGCTTAGGCAGGAGACAGTTGAATTCACCCCTCCACTTT. Its protein product is CASSLGRRQLNSPLHF.